The 9 T cell receptor beta chains reported below all come from one sample, sequenced in a study of lymphopenia after photon versus proton radiotherapy. TCRdb keeps only in-frame clones here, not all; method: immunoSEQ multiplex PCR. Among tens of thousands of clones listed, over 70% were seen once. The source was peripheral blood, collected from a patient treated with proton-based radiotherapy. The source is an elderly man with esophageal cancer.

The rearrangement links TRBV4-3 to TRBJ1-3; D is perhaps TRBD1 (6 bases). Germline V gives CDR1 LGHNA, CDR2 YSLEER. The germline V and J ends were trimmed by 0 bases and 8 bases, with 23 bases remaining between them. This CDR3 comprises 18 residues. This chain's CDR3 is CASSQDSGTGRLDDTIYF. In nucleotides, the CDR3 is TGCGCCAGCAGCCAAGATTCGGGAACAGGGAGGCTTGATGACACCATATATTTT.

The chain combines TRBV30 with TRBJ1-1; 10 bases are a match to TRBD1. This CDR3 contains 19 residues. The germline V gene has CDR1 GTSNPN and CDR2 SVGIG (reference sequence). With V trimmed by 0 bases and J by 0 bases, 13 bases remained unmatched. CDR3 loop: CAWSVNPWDRGLMNTEAFF. Written as DNA, the CDR3 is TGTGCCTGGAGTGTAAACCCTTGGGACAGGGGCCTCATGAACACTGAAGCTTTCTTT. Combining the CDR3 with reference TRBV30 and TRBJ1-1 gives the whole variable domain SQTIHQWPATLVQPVGSPLSLECTVEGTSNPNLYWYRQAAGRGLQLLFYSVGIGQISSEVPQNLSASRPQDRQFILSSKKLLLSDSGFYLCAWSVNPWDRGLMNTEAFFGQGTRLTVV.

The rearrangement uses TRBV9 and TRBJ1-1; D possibly corresponds to TRBD1 (5 bases). The germline CDR1 and CDR2 sequences are SGDLS and YYNGEE. The CDR3 consists of 14 residues. V was pared by 4 bases and J by 6 bases, with 16 bases between. CDR3 residues: CASSPGTRTSEAFF. As DNA, the CDR3 is TGTGCCAGCAGCCCTGGGACCAGGACGTCTGAAGCTTTCTTT.

The chain has TRBV11-2 and TRBJ2-7; 8 bases line up with TRBD1. V was pared by 3 bases and J by 4 bases, with 5 bases of the junction left unmatched. CDR3 length equals 14 residues. Looked up from germline, CDR1 is SGHAT and CDR2 is FQNNGV. The CDR3 DNA reads TGTGCCAGCAGCTTGACAGGGGCAGCATACGAGCAGTACTTC. It translates to CASSLTGAAYEQYF.

The chain is built from TRBV6-5 and TRBJ2-7; 8 bases map to TRBD1. J was trimmed by 2 bases and V by 5 bases; bases with no gene match: 5. This CDR3 contains 14 residues. Germline-derived CDR1 and CDR2 are MNHEY and SVGAGI. CDR3 loop: CASSRRQGPYEQYF. In nucleotides, the CDR3 is TGTGCCAGCAGTAGACGACAGGGGCCCTACGAGCAGTACTTC.

The chain has TRBV6-5 and TRBJ2-5, with D tentatively TRBD2 (5 bases). The V gene's germline CDR1 is MNHEY and CDR2 SVGAGI. V lost 6 bases, J lost 5 bases, and 13 bases lay in between. The CDR3 spans 13 residues. CDR3 bases: TGTGCCAGCAGCCTACGGGGTGTGGAGACCCAGTACTTC. This codes for CASSLRGVETQYF.

The chain carries TRBV5-5 and TRBJ2-3; D is undetermined. Trimming pared 5 bases from V and 6 bases from J, leaving 16 bases between. The CDR3 consists of 14 residues. Germline loops: CDR1 SGHKS, CDR2 YYEKEE (reference sequence). The CDR3 is CASSSGPPGDTQYF. The CDR3 nucleotides are TGTGCCAGCAGTTCGGGTCCCCCCGGGGATACGCAGTATTTT.

V is TRBV30 and J is TRBJ2-2; possibly TRBD1 for D (6 bases). Trimming took 4 bases from V and 6 from J, leaving 9 bases between them. Germline CDR1 and CDR2: GTSNPN and SVGIG (reference sequence). The CDR3 has 12 amino acids. CDR3 residues: CAWNRDPGELFF. The CDR3 DNA is TGTGCCTGGAACAGGGATCCCGGGGAGCTGTTTTTT.

This chain joins TRBV10-3 and TRBJ2-2, with 9 bases matching TRBD1. Germline assignment: CDR1 ENHRY and CDR2 SYGVKD. The V gene end was trimmed by 6 bases and the J gene end by 1 base; junction bases not matched to a gene: 3. The CDR3 extends over 15 amino acids. The CDR3 sequence is CAIRWGQGNTGELFF. The CDR3 DNA sequence: TGTGCCATCAGATGGGGACAGGGGAACACCGGGGAGCTGTTTTTT.